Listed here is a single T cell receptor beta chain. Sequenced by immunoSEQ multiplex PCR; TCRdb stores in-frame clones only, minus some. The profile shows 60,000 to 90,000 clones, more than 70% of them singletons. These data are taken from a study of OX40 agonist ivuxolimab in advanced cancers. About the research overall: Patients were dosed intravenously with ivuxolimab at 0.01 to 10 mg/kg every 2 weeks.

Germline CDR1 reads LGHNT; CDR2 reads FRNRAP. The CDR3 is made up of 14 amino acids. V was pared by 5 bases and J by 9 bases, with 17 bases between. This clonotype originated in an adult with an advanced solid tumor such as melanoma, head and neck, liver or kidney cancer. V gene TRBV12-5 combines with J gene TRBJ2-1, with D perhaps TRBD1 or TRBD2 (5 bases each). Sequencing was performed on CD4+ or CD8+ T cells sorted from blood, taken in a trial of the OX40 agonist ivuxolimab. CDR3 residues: CASGPGGELGEQFF. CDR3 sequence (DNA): TGTGCTAGTGGTCCTGGGGGAGAGTTGGGTGAGCAGTTCTTC.